These 5 T cell receptor beta chains were sequenced from one sample in a study of T cells in Graves' hyperthyroidism and ophthalmopathy. RNA transcripts provided the source from which TCR beta CDR3 regions were amplified. First-round RT-PCR of the TCR CDR3 relied on the HTBI primer set. One entry per CDR3 protein, called by TCRdb with MiXCR from the multiplex PCR reads. The sample records roughly 580,000 distinct CDR3 sequences, approximately 15% being singletons. Source material: blood. The receptors originated from a woman aged 25-40 years with Graves' hyperthyroidism that later progressed to Graves' ophthalmopathy.

The chain recombines TRBV12-3 or TRBV12-4 with TRBJ1-2; D remains ambiguous. The CDR3 has 14 residues. V was pared by 3 bases and J by 7 bases, with 15 bases between. The DNA for the CDR3 is TGTGCCAGCAGTTTGCCGGGTAGGGCTGGTGGCTACACCTTC. It specifies CASSLPGRAGGYTF.

In its sample, this clonotype was seen many times. The chain has TRBV20-1 and TRBJ2-2, with 9 positions matching TRBD2. CDR1 is DFQATT and CDR2 is SNEGSKA in the germline V gene (reference sequence). The ends lost 7 bases at V and 4 bases at J; junction bases unmatched: 10. This CDR3 contains 15 residues. Here the CDR3 DNA reads TGCAGTGGAGTTTTGTCTAGCGGGATCACCGGGGAGCTGTTTTTT. This translates into CSGVLSSGITGELFF.

The chain links TRBV7-9 to TRBJ2-5, with a possible D match to TRBD2 (7 bases). There are 15 residues in the CDR3. Germline assignment: CDR1 SEHNR and CDR2 FQNEAQ (reference sequence). V was trimmed by 5 bases and J by 4 bases, leaving 17 bases between them. The CDR3 nucleotides read TGTGCCAGCAGCCCCTATGAGGGAGGGGGAGAGACCCAGTACTTC. Translating it yields CASSPYEGGGETQYF.

This chain links TRBV4-1 with TRBJ1-5; D uncertain. The ends were cut back, 1 base at V and 0 bases at J, with 7 bases in the middle. This CDR3 is 15 amino acids long. CDR1 and CDR2 from the germline V gene are MGHRA and YSYEKL. Written as DNA, the CDR3 is TGCGCCAGCAGCCAAGCGGACTATAGCAATCAGCCCCAGCATTTT. Residues: CASSQADYSNQPQHF.

This clonotype was counted many times. The gene calls are TRBV18 and TRBJ2-3; maybe TRBD1 (6 bases). CDR3 length: 15 amino acids. The V end was cut by 1 base, the J end by 1 base, with 9 bases between. CDR1 KGHSH and CDR2 LQKENI come from the germline V gene. This CDR3 reads CASSPRGQRTDTQYF. The CDR3 DNA reads TGTGCCAGCTCACCACGCGGACAGCGCACAGATACGCAGTATTTT.